The subject of this entry is one T cell receptor beta chain. Germline CDR1 is SNHLY and CDR2 is FYNNEI. V lost 0 bases to trimming and J lost 5 bases, with 13 bases between them. The CDR3 consists of 15 residues. The data are from a study of long-term antiretroviral therapy in people with HIV. Runs used v3.0 of the immunoSEQ assay and were done at survey level. TCRdb keeps only in-frame clones here, not all; method: immunoSEQ multiplex PCR. The sample holds approximately 22,000 clones, roughly 88% seen once. The material was unsorted PBMCs, obtained 3 years after starting antiretroviral therapy. The receptor was isolated from a man aged 45-60 years with HIV. V is TRBV2 and J is TRBJ1-1; D may be TRBD1 (5 bases). CDR3 nucleotides: TGTGCCAGCAGTGAAGCGGCCGGGGGACCGACTGAAGCTTTCTTT. It is translated as CASSEAAGGPTEAFF.